These 2 T cell receptor beta chains were all obtained from the same sample, sequenced in a study of Ad26.COV2.S vaccination and SARS-CoV-2 variants. Clones were sequenced by immunoSEQ multiplex PCR, and TCRdb holds only the in-frame ones, with some missing. The data show about 680,000 clones, around 89% seen once. As to treatment: around 19 received Ad26.COV2.S at low or high dose, single or two shots; 5 received placebo; per-sample allocation not given. After the first vaccine or placebo injection, samples were drawn on day 63. The sample here was peripheral blood, taken in a trial of Ad26.COV2.S vaccine versus placebo. The source is a person aged 18-60 years who received the Ad26.COV2.S COVID-19 vaccine or a placebo.

The CDR3 protein is CAWTQDRGLDEQYF. CDR3 sequence (DNA): TGTGCCTGGACTCAGGACAGGGGGCTGGACGAGCAGTACTTC. The chain joins TRBV30 to TRBJ2-7; 11 nucleotides match TRBD1. The germline CDR1 and CDR2 sequences are GTSNPN and SVGIG (reference sequence). V trimming: 4 bases; J trimming: 5 bases; junction bases outside the gene matches: 7. This CDR3 is built from 14 residues.

J is TRBJ1-1 and V is TRBV29-1; D not certain. The CDR3 loop spans 12 amino acids. V lost 4 bases and J 6 bases, leaving 12 bases between the germline ends. Germline CDR1 and CDR2: SQVTM and ANQGSEA. DNA for the CDR3: TGCAGCGTTGGGGCCGGGTTTGCTGAAGCTTTCTTT. It codes for CSVGAGFAEAFF.